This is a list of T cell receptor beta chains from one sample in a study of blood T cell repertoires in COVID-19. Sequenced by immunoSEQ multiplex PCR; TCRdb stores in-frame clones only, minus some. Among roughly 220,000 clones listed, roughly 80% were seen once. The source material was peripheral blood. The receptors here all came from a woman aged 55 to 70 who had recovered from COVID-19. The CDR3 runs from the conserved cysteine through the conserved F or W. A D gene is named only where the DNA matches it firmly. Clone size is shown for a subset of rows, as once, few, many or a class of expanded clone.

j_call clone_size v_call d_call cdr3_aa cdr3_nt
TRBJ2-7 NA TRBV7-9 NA CASARQSSYEQYF TGTGCCAGCGCCAGACAGAGCTCCTACGAGCAGTACTTC
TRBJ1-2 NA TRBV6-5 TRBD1 CASTPYRGQNYGYTF TGTGCCAGCACCCCGTACAGGGGACAGAACTATGGCTACACCTTC
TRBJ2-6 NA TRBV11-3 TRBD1 CASSLGWGTGNSGANVLTF TGTGCCAGCAGCTTAGGGTGGGGGACAGGGAACTCTGGGGCCAACGTCCTGACTTTC
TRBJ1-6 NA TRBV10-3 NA CAISVSGTNSPLHF TGTGCCATCAGTGTCTCCGGGACAAATTCACCCCTCCACTTT
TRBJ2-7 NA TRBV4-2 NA CASSRSDGTYEQYF TGTGCCAGCAGCCGATCGGACGGGACCTACGAGCAGTACTTC
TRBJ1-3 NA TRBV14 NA CASSQAVGRGGNTIYF TGTGCCAGCAGCCAAGCGGTGGGCAGGGGAGGAAACACCATATATTTT
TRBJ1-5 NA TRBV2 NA CASNGQGINQPQHF TGTGCCAGCAATGGGCAGGGCATCAATCAGCCCCAGCATTTT
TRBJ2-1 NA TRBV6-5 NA CASRHEPTRNNEQFF TGTGCCAGCAGACACGAACCGACTAGGAACAATGAGCAGTTCTTC
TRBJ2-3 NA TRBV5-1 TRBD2 CASSSGTSGGADTQYF TGCGCCAGCAGCTCAGGGACTAGCGGGGGGGCAGATACGCAGTATTTT
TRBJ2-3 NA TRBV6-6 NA CASSSELGDTQYF TGTGCCAGCAGTTCCGAACTAGGCGATACGCAGTATTTT
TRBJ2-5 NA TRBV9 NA CASSVEPVGAGQETQYF TGTGCCAGCAGCGTAGAACCCGTGGGGGCGGGCCAAGAGACCCAGTACTTC
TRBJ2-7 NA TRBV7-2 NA CASSLSRQVSSYEQYF TGTGCCAGCAGCTTATCCCGACAGGTTTCCTCCTACGAGCAGTACTTC
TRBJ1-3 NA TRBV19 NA CASTRGGSGNTIYF TGTGCCAGTACAAGAGGGGGCTCTGGAAACACCATATATTTT
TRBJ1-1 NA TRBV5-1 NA CASSATVRGNTEAFF TGCGCCAGCAGCGCGACAGTGAGAGGGAACACTGAAGCTTTCTTT
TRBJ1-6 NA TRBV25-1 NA CASSSGESYNSPLHF TGTGCCAGCAGTTCAGGCGAATCTTATAATTCACCCCTCCACTTT
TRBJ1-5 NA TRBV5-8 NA CASSMDNPNQPQHF TGTGCCAGCAGCATGGACAATCCCAATCAGCCCCAGCATTTT
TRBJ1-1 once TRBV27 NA CASSPPPLAEAFF TGTGCCAGCAGTCCCCCACCTCTGGCCGAAGCTTTCTTT
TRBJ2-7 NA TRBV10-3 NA CAISSTGEALEQYF TGTGCCATCAGTTCAACAGGGGAGGCGCTTGAGCAGTACTTC
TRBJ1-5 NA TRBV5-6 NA CASSLRVKGLNQPQHF TGTGCCAGCAGCCTCAGGGTAAAGGGTCTCAATCAGCCCCAGCATTTT
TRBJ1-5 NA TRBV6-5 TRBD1 CASSQQGAGNQPQHF TGTGCCAGCAGTCAACAGGGGGCCGGCAATCAGCCCCAGCATTTT
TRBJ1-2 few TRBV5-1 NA CASSLPQGGNYGYTF TGCGCCAGCAGCTTGCCACAGGGCGGTAACTATGGCTACACCTTC
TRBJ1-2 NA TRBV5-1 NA CASSLGSPIGQTYGYTF TGCGCCAGCAGCTTGGGATCGCCCATAGGACAGACCTATGGCTACACCTTC
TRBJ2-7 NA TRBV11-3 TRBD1 CASSLEGGNGEQYF TGTGCCAGCAGCTTAGAAGGGGGCAATGGGGAGCAGTACTTC
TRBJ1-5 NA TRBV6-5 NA CASSYSPGGQPQHF TGTGCCAGCAGTTACTCGCCCGGCGGGCAGCCCCAGCATTTT
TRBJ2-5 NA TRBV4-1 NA CASSKSPGLPETQYF TGCGCCAGCAGTAAATCACCGGGACTCCCGGAGACCCAGTACTTC
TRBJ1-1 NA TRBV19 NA CASKRETFTEAFF TGTGCCAGTAAAAGGGAGACTTTCACTGAAGCTTTCTTT
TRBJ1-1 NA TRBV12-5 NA CASGRDTYTEAFF TGTGCTAGTGGCCGAGACACGTACACTGAAGCTTTCTTT
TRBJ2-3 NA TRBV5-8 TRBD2 CASTRRGGMDTQYF TGTGCCAGCACCCGACGGGGGGGCATGGATACGCAGTATTTT
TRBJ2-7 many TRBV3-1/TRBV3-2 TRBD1 CASSPGTGETHYEQYF TGTGCCAGCAGCCCAGGGACAGGGGAGACTCACTACGAGCAGTACTTC
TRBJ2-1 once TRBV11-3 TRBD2 CASSLDFAGGALNEQFF TGTGCCAGCAGCTTAGATTTCGCCGGGGGGGCTTTGAATGAGCAGTTCTTC
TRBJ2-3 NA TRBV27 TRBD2 CASSLPLLAGGTTDTQYF TGTGCCAGCAGTTTACCCCTCCTAGCGGGGGGAACCACAGATACGCAGTATTTT
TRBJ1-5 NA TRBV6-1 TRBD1 CASSDPQGGQPQHF TGTGCCAGCAGTGACCCCCAGGGGGGTCAGCCCCAGCATTTT
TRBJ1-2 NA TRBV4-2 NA CASSQDTPQVPYGYTF TGTGCCAGCAGCCAGGATACACCACAGGTTCCCTATGGCTACACCTTC
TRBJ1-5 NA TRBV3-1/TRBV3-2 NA CASSQASGEYSNQPQHF TGTGCCAGCAGCCAAGCTTCGGGGGAATATAGCAATCAGCCCCAGCATTTT
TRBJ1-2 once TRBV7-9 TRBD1 CASRSDRGRMYGYTF TGTGCCAGCAGATCTGACAGGGGGCGGATGTATGGCTACACCTTC
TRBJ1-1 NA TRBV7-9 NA CASSLSGVEAFF TGTGCCAGCAGCCTCTCAGGGGTTGAAGCTTTCTTT
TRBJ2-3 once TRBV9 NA CASSVLFLARTDTQYF TGTGCCAGCAGCGTACTCTTCCTAGCTAGGACAGATACGCAGTATTTT
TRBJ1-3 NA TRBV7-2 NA CASSLVSPGNTIYF TGTGCCAGCAGCTTAGTTAGTCCTGGAAACACCATATATTTT
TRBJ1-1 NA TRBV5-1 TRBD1 CASSSSGQGILLNTEAFF TGCGCCAGCAGCTCCTCGGGACAGGGTATCCTTCTGAACACTGAAGCTTTCTTT
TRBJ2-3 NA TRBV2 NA CASSAQGTGSVTDTQYF TGTGCCAGCAGTGCTCAGGGGACGGGGTCCGTCACAGATACGCAGTATTTT
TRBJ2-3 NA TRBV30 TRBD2 CAWSGLAGITDTQYF TGTGCCTGGAGTGGACTAGCGGGGATCACAGATACGCAGTATTTT
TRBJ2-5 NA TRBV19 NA CATTQAQGSQETQYF TGTGCCACCACCCAAGCTCAGGGTAGCCAAGAGACCCAGTACTTC
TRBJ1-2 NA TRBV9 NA CASSATGTPYGYTF TGTGCCAGCAGCGCAACCGGGACACCGTATGGCTACACCTTC
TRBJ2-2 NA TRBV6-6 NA CASRPELRGTGELFF TGTGCCAGCAGACCTGAACTTAGAGGCACCGGGGAGCTGTTTTTT
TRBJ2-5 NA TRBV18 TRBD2 CASSPPGLGGETQYF TGTGCCAGCTCACCTCCGGGACTAGGAGGGGAGACCCAGTACTTC
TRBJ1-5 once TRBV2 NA CASRSDGNQPQHF TGTGCCAGCAGATCCGACGGGAATCAGCCCCAGCATTTT
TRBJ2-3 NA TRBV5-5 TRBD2 CASSFQWTSGDTDTQYF TGTGCCAGCAGTTTCCAATGGACTAGCGGAGACACAGATACGCAGTATTTT
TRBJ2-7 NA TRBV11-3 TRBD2 CASSLGGSYEQYF TGTGCCAGCAGCTTGGGGGGGAGCTACGAGCAGTACTTC